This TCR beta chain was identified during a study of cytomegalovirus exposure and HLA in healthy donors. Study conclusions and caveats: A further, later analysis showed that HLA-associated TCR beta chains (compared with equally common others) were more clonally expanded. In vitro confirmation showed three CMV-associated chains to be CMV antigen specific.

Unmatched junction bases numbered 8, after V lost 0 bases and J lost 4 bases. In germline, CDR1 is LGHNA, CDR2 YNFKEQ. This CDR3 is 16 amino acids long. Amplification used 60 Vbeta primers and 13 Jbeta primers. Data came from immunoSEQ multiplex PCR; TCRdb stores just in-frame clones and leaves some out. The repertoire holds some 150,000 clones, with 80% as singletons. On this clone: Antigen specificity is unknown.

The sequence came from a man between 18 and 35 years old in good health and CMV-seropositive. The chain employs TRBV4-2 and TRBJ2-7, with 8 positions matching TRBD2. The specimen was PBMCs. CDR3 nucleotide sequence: TGTGCCAGCAGCCAAGAGCCGGGACTAGAGAGTTACGAGCAGTACTTC. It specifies CASSQEPGLESYEQYF.